This TCR beta chain emerged from a study of T cell responses to AZD1222 COVID-19 vaccine. About the research overall: Second-dose schedules of about 4 or about 12 weeks were combined.

CDR1 is SEHNR, CDR2 FQNEAQ, per germline (reference sequence). This CDR3 spans 15 amino acids. The V gene end was trimmed by 5 bases and the J gene end by 5 bases; junction bases not matched to a gene: 3. Data came from immunoSEQ multiplex PCR; TCRdb stores just in-frame clones and leaves some out. In the table there are more than 60,000 clones, 87% of which are singletons. The chain recombines TRBV7-9 with TRBJ2-1; 13 positions agree with TRBD2. This clonotype was obtained from an adult in good health. The sample consisted of peripheral blood, taken on day 0 of AZD1222 vaccination. The DNA of the CDR3 is TGTGCCAGCAGCCAAGGACTAGCGGGAGACAATGAGCAGTTCTTC. This encodes CASSQGLAGDNEQFF.